This T cell receptor (beta chain) was sequenced for a study of cytomegalovirus exposure and HLA in healthy donors. The PCR was carried out with 60 Vbeta primers and 13 Jbeta primers. TCRdb's copy holds only in-frame clones and misses some; the assay was immunoSEQ multiplex PCR. The sample yields under 300,000 clones, roughly two thirds seen once. Study-wide results and limits: Analyses of presence and absence presupposed an approximately uniform sequencing depth across donors.

Turning to this clone: Its antigen is not identified.

The CDR3 totals 16 residues. The junction had 10 bases not matched to a gene; V was cut back by 1 base and J by 4 bases. Germline values: CDR1 SGHVS, CDR2 FQNEAQ. The sequenced material came from PBMCs. The TCR comes from a female donor in good health and CMV-seronegative. The chain carries TRBV7-8 and TRBJ2-7; 7 bases align to TRBD2. CDR3 sequence: CASSLVHGGTLYEQYF. CDR3 in DNA: TGTGCCAGCAGCTTAGTGCACGGGGGGACTCTTTACGAGCAGTACTTC.